These 12 T cell receptor beta chains came from one sample sequenced in a study of metastatic and nonmetastatic thyroid tumors. TCRdb reprocessed the PCR reads using MiXCR. The sample includes approximately 37,000 clones, roughly a sixth of them seen just once. Thyroid surgery was preceded by no treatment in any patient. The sequencing input was blood. The source is a female donor with papillary thyroid cancer or a benign thyroid nodule (not recorded which). Some clones in this sample may be carry-over from other donors' samples.

This clone has ten or more counts. This chain links TRBV20-1 with TRBJ2-1, with D maybe TRBD2 (5 bases). V was pared by 1 base and J by 0 bases, with 13 bases between. Germline CDR1 reads DFQATT; CDR2 reads SNEGSKA (reference sequence). CDR3 length equals 16 residues. The CDR3 spells CSARGGLYSSYNEQFF. For the CDR3, the DNA is TGCAGTGCTAGAGGAGGACTCTACAGCTCCTACAATGAGCAGTTCTTC.

This clone was counted many times. This chain uses TRBV6-4 with TRBJ2-2; D is perhaps TRBD1 or TRBD2 (5 bases each). Trimming pared 5 bases from V and 8 bases from J, leaving 21 bases between. Germline V gene sequence: CDR1 MRHNA, CDR2 SNTAGT. The CDR3 spans 16 residues. The CDR3 loop is CASSRTNMGPAGELFF. The CDR3 nucleotides read TGTGCCAGCAGTAGGACCAACATGGGACCGGCGGGGGAGCTGTTTTTT.

With respect to this clone: Its ends do not fully match the called genes, so a read error is possible. This chain uses TRBV6-1 with TRBJ1-2; perhaps TRBD1 as D (5 bases). The CDR3 consists of 14 residues. In germline, CDR1 is MNHNS, CDR2 SASEGT. CDR3 in DNA: TGTGCCAGCAGAGCCGACCTGGGGCCATATGGATACACCTTC. Amino acids: CASRADLGPYGYTF.

V usage is TRBV20-1 and J usage is TRBJ2-1; no definite D call. CDR1 and CDR2 from the germline V gene are DFQATT and SNEGSKA (reference sequence). The V end was cut by 1 base, the J end by 8 bases, with 9 bases between. The CDR3 loop spans 12 amino acids. In nucleotides, the CDR3 is TGCAGTGCTAGAGTGGGTAGCTATGAGCAGTTCTTC. Translated: CSARVGSYEQFF.

This clone was observed many times. This sequence joins TRBV4-2 and TRBJ2-5, with 8 bases matching TRBD2. With V trimmed by 0 bases and J by 4 bases, 10 bases remained unmatched. Germline V lookup: CDR1 LGHNA, CDR2 YNFKEQ. CDR3 length equals 17 residues. The CDR3: CASSQDGIAGKGETQYF. CDR3 coding DNA: TGTGCCAGCAGCCAAGATGGGATAGCGGGAAAAGGAGAGACCCAGTACTTC.

This clone was picked up many times. V gene TRBV20-1 combines with J gene TRBJ1-1, with D possibly matching TRBD1 (6 bases). CDR3 length equals 14 residues. The germline CDR1 and CDR2 sequences are DFQATT and SNEGSKA (reference sequence). The V gene lost 0 bases and the J gene lost 1 base, with 9 bases spanning the gap. CDR3 coding DNA: TGCAGTGCTAGAGATCCCAGGGGGAACACTGAAGCTTTCTTT. It translates to CSARDPRGNTEAFF.

This clone has only one observation. A read error may produce the germline difference seen at one junction end. The gene calls are TRBV7-3 and TRBJ2-7; 7 bases fit TRBD1. The CDR3 has 18 residues. The germline V gene encodes CDR1 SGHTA and CDR2 FQGTGA. CDR3 in amino acids: CASSSVPGQCGTSYEQYF. Written as DNA, the CDR3 is TGTGCCAGCAGCTCTGTCCCGGGACAGTGTGGGACCTCCTATGAGCAGTACTTC.

In its sample, this clone ranks as medium-sized. The chain links TRBV30 to TRBJ1-2; no definite D call. This CDR3 is built from 12 residues. Germline V gene lookup returns CDR1 GTSNPN and CDR2 SVGIG (reference sequence). Trimming left V 2 bases short and J 3 bases short, with 7 bases between. Here the CDR3 DNA reads TGTGCCTGGAGTCGGGTGGACTATGGCTACACCTTC. It specifies CAWSRVDYGYTF.

This clone was recorded many times. The gene calls are TRBV5-5 and TRBJ2-1, with a weak D call TRBD2 (5 bases). The V end was cut by 4 bases, the J end by 6 bases, with 14 bases between. Germline assignment: CDR1 SGHKS and CDR2 YYEKEE (reference sequence). This CDR3 spans 14 amino acids. The CDR3 DNA is TGTGCCAGCAGCCGGAGCCCTACTAGCAATGAGCAGTTCTTC. This codes for CASSRSPTSNEQFF.

This clone was detected many times. The chain has TRBV7-3 and TRBJ2-1; tentatively, D is TRBD1 (5 bases). The V end was cut by 10 bases, the J end by 2 bases, with 12 bases between. CDR1 is SGHTA and CDR2 is FQGTGA in the germline V gene. The CDR3 spans 13 residues. In DNA form, the CDR3 reads TGTGCCACCCGACAGAACGCCTACAATGAGCAGTTCTTC. This translates into CATRQNAYNEQFF. Full variable domain (outside the CDR3, taken from reference TRBV7-3 and TRBJ2-1): GAGVSQTPSNKVTEKGKYVELRCDPISGHTALYWYRQSLGQGPEFLIYFQGTGAADDSGLPNDRFFAVRPEGSVSTLKIQRTERGDSAVYLCATRQNAYNEQFFGPGTRLTVL.

The V and J genes are TRBV9 and TRBJ2-1, with D possibly matching TRBD1 (6 bases). Trimming removed 3 bases at V and 8 bases at J, with 15 bases between. This CDR3 has 14 amino acids. Germline values: CDR1 SGDLS, CDR2 YYNGEE. Here the CDR3 reads CASSAADPGDEQFF. Written as DNA, the CDR3 is TGTGCCAGCAGCGCGGCCGACCCAGGGGATGAGCAGTTCTTC.

This clone was detected ten times or more. CDR3 residues: CASSLHIGEQFF. In DNA form, the CDR3 reads TGTGCCAGCAGTTTACACATAGGTGAGCAGTTCTTC. V and J are TRBV12-3 or TRBV12-4 and TRBJ2-1, with D hard to call. The CDR3 is 12 amino acids. The ends were cut back, 2 bases at V and 9 bases at J, with 8 bases in the middle.